This T cell receptor (beta chain) was identified in a study of response to subunit inactivated influenza vaccine. Study conclusions and caveats: A suggestion made by the authors is that each seasonal influenza vaccination recruits few new T cells.

The CDR3 is made up of 16 amino acids. CDR1 and CDR2 (germline): DFQATT, SNEGSKA (reference sequence). V dropped 5 bases and J dropped 4; count of bases not matched to a gene: 14. TCRdb itself ran the RT-PCR reads through MiXCR, one entry per CDR3 protein. The table records about 480,000 distinct CDR3 sequences, around 25% of them present only once. Regarding this clonotype: Its antigen remains unknown.

The sample in question was CD4+ T cells sorted from PBMCs, obtained more than 4 days after vaccination. The gene calls are TRBV20-1 and TRBJ2-1, with 7 positions matching TRBD2. The TCR was taken from a man in his forties or fifties who received an inactivated influenza vaccine. The DNA for the CDR3 is TGCAGTGCTCACCTGGCGGGCGGGAGAAGGTACAATGAGCAGTTCTTC. Amino acids: CSAHLAGGRRYNEQFF.